This T cell receptor (beta chain) came from a study of shared clonotypes between healthy human individuals. On this clone: The antigen remains undetermined.

This CDR3 contains 14 residues. Looked up from germline, CDR1 is SGHTS and CDR2 is YDEGEE. Trimming cost V 1 base and J 5 bases, with 13 bases left between them. General study findings and limits: Generally, naive subsets came out with larger estimated richness than memory subsets.

It was at deep level that the assay was run. Assay: immunoSEQ multiplex PCR; the TCRdb copy retains only in-frame clones and omits some. The sample lists some 740,000 clones, 80% to 95% occurring once. CD45RO-negative, CCR7-positively selected cells formed the naive CD8 fraction, excluding terminally differentiated effector memory CD45RA+ cells. This sequence was found in a man aged 25 to 45 in good health. The chain links TRBV5-8 to TRBJ2-7, with a tentative D call TRBD1 (6 bases). Sequenced sample: naive CD8+ T cells sorted from blood. The CDR3 DNA reads TGTGCCAGCAGCTTGCTTATTAGGGGGAACGAGCAGTACTTC. Protein sequence: CASSLLIRGNEQYF.